The 13 T cell receptor beta chains below come from one sample, sequenced in a study of blood T cell repertoires in COVID-19. Using immunoSEQ multiplex PCR, the repertoire was profiled, and TCRdb retains in-frame clones only, with some absent. Of 50,000 or so clones in the sample, approximately 80% were seen once. Sequenced: peripheral blood. The receptor source for this set is a human donor with active or convalescent COVID-19. The donor label of this sample is uncertain.

The J gene is TRBJ1-5, the V gene TRBV5-1; D gene uncertain. In germline, CDR1 is SGHRS, CDR2 YFSETQ. V was shortened by 2 bases and J by 4 bases, with 7 bases between the two germline ends. The CDR3 extends over 13 amino acids. CDR3 region: CASSFERNQPQHF. Written as DNA, the CDR3 is TGCGCCAGCAGCTTTGAACGGAATCAGCCCCAGCATTTT.

The chain employs TRBV28 and TRBJ1-2, with TRBD1 matching 10 bases. The trim removed 4 bases at V and 7 bases at J, leaving 6 bases unmatched. The CDR3 sequence is 14 residues long. Per the germline V gene, CDR1 is MDHEN and CDR2 is SYDVKM. CDR3 sequence reads: CASSSTGTGAGYTF. CDR3 bases: TGTGCCAGCAGTTCCACCGGGACAGGGGCTGGCTACACCTTC.

In nucleotides, the CDR3 is TGTGCCAGCAGCGTGGGACTAGCGGACTACGAGCAGTACTTC. Translating gives CASSVGLADYEQYF. This chain connects TRBV5-4 to TRBJ2-7, with 11 nucleotides matching TRBD2. The CDR3 covers 14 residues. The germline gives CDR1 SGHNT, CDR2 YYREEE (reference sequence). J gave up 3 bases and V 4 bases, and 3 bases lay outside the gene matches.

This clone was seen a handful of times. This chain joins TRBV7-2 and TRBJ1-5; 9 nucleotides line up with TRBD1. The CDR3 has 17 amino acids. After removal of 4 bases from V and 0 bases from J, the junction contained 7 bases not matched to a gene. Germline CDR1 is SGHTA and CDR2 is FQGNSA. The CDR3 DNA is TGTGCCAGCAGCTCGGGGGACAGGGCTGGTAGCAATCAGCCCCAGCATTTT. This encodes CASSSGDRAGSNQPQHF.

The chain joins TRBV18 to TRBJ1-2; 9 bases are shared with TRBD1. CDR3 length: 15 residues. V gave up 6 bases and J gave up 2 bases; unmatched junction bases: 7. In germline, CDR1 is KGHSH, CDR2 LQKENI. For the CDR3, the DNA is TGTGCCAGCTCCCTCGGGGGGACAGGGAACTATGGCTACACCTTC. Translated: CASSLGGTGNYGYTF.

The J gene is TRBJ1-1, the V gene TRBV6-4; TRBD1 aligns across 9 bases. Germline V gives CDR1 MRHNA, CDR2 SNTAGT. The CDR3 is 15 residues long. The junction had 6 bases not matched to a gene; V was cut back by 0 bases and J by 7 bases. This CDR3 reads CASSDSYRGQGEAFF. The CDR3, as DNA: TGTGCCAGCAGTGACTCATACAGGGGGCAGGGTGAAGCTTTCTTT.

The rearrangement links TRBV19 to TRBJ2-1; 10 bases map to TRBD2. The J segment lost 0 bases and the V segment lost 5 bases, leaving 10 bases of the junction unmatched. From germline, CDR1 is LNHDA and CDR2 SQIVND (reference sequence). CDR3 size: 18 residues. The CDR3 coding sequence is TGTGCCAGTAGTCCACGTTCAGCGGGAGGGAGCTCCTACAATGAGCAGTTCTTC. This codes for CASSPRSAGGSSYNEQFF.

The chain couples TRBV6-5 to TRBJ2-5; weak D call: TRBD1 (6 bases). Germline V CDR1 and CDR2: MNHEY, SVGAGI. The CDR3 runs 14 residues. The V gene lost 1 base and the J gene lost 3 bases, with 9 bases spanning the gap. The CDR3 sequence: CASSYWGPEETQYF. In nucleotides, the CDR3 is TGTGCCAGCAGTTACTGGGGGCCTGAAGAGACCCAGTACTTC.

The J gene is TRBJ2-2, the V gene TRBV3-1 (or the pseudogene TRBV3-2); D perhaps matches TRBD1 (6 bases). V was cut by 3 bases and J by 4 bases, with 9 bases left in between. The CDR3 is 14 residues long. Germline V gene data show CDR1 as LGHDT and CDR2 as YNNKEL (reference sequence). Here the CDR3 reads CASSQGHSTGELFF. CDR3 sequence (DNA): TGTGCCAGCAGCCAGGGACACAGCACCGGGGAGCTGTTTTTT.

The rearrangement links TRBV7-9 to TRBJ2-1, with 12 bases fitting TRBD1. Germline loops: CDR1 SEHNR, CDR2 FQNEAQ (reference sequence). Trimming took 10 bases from V and 9 from J; bases not matched to a gene: 7. The CDR3 length is 13 residues. The CDR3 DNA reads as TGTGCCACTCGAGGGACAGGGGGCGTTGAGCAGTTCTTC. This codes for CATRGTGGVEQFF.

The chain combines TRBV19 with TRBJ2-1; the D gene is possibly TRBD2 (6 bases). The CDR3 extends over 15 amino acids. V was clipped by 6 bases and J by 5 bases, with 17 bases between them. From germline, CDR1 is LNHDA and CDR2 SQIVND (reference sequence). CDR3 DNA sequence: TGTGCCAGTAGGGTTGACGGGACTGGGGACAATGAGCAGTTCTTC. This encodes CASRVDGTGDNEQFF.

This sequence joins TRBV6-5 and TRBJ2-3, with TRBD2 as a possible D gene (5 bases). Deletions cut 7 bases from V and 3 bases from J, with 17 bases between. The length of the CDR3 is 15 residues. Germline CDR1 and CDR2: MNHEY and SVGAGI. For the CDR3, the DNA is TGTGCCAGCACACGATTGGGAGTTCGAACAGATACGCAGTATTTT. This translates into CASTRLGVRTDTQYF.

This clone has more than one count but fewer than ten. This chain uses TRBV7-2 with TRBJ1-6, with D perhaps TRBD1 (5 bases). Deletions cut 5 bases from V and 0 bases from J, with 17 bases between. CDR3 length: 18 residues. Germline loops: CDR1 SGHTA, CDR2 FQGNSA. The CDR3 nucleotides read TGTGCCAGCAGCCCCTACGACAGTCTGAGCTCCTATAATTCACCCCTCCACTTT. Translated: CASSPYDSLSSYNSPLHF. The full variable domain, rest sourced from reference TRBV7-2 and TRBJ1-6, is GAGVSQSPSNKVTEKGKDVELRCDPISGHTALYWYRQSLGQGLEFLIYFQGNSAPDKSGLPSDRFSAERTGGSVSTLTIQRTQQEDSAVYLCASSPYDSLSSYNSPLHFGNGTRLTVT.